The 10 T cell receptor beta chains in this list originate from one sample, sequenced in a study of shared clonotypes between healthy human individuals. The method was immunoSEQ multiplex PCR; TCRdb's version includes in-frame clones alone and lacks a portion of them. Of approximately 2.1 million clones in the sample, roughly 93% were seen once. What was sequenced was naive CD4+ T cells from PBMCs. Regarding subset: CD45RA+ positively selected. The receptors come from a man aged 18 to 30 in good health. Some clones in this sample may be carry-over from other donors' samples.

V is TRBV5-4 and J is TRBJ2-7; TRBD1 matches at 12 bases. The CDR3 runs 14 residues. From germline, CDR1 is SGHNT and CDR2 YYREEE (reference sequence). After removal of 3 bases from V and 4 bases from J, the junction contained 2 bases not matched to a gene. Written as DNA, the CDR3 is TGTGCCAGCAGCTGGGACAGGGGGCAATACGAGCAGTACTTC. It encodes CASSWDRGQYEQYF.

The chain uses TRBV21-1 and TRBJ1-1. TRBV21-1 is marked as a pseudogene. The CDR3 length is 14 residues. The CDR3 bases are TGTGCCAGCCTACAGACAGAGTGGGGGACTGAAGCTTTCTTT. Amino acid sequence: CASLQTEWGTEAFF.

The chain links TRBV11-2 to TRBJ2-1, with TRBD2 matching over 9 bases. The CDR3 covers 14 residues. Germline V CDR1 and CDR2: SGHAT, FQNNGV. Trimming cost V 6 bases and J 8 bases; bases outside gene matches: 8. CDR3 amino acids: CASSEAGGPYEQFF. DNA of the CDR3: TGTGCCAGCAGTGAGGCGGGAGGGCCATATGAGCAGTTCTTC. The full variable domain, completed using reference TRBV11-2 and TRBJ2-1, is EAGVAQSPRYKIIEKRQSVAFWCNPISGHATLYWYQQILGQGPKLLIQFQNNGVVDDSQLPKDRFSAERLKGVDSTLKIQPAKLEDSAVYLCASSEAGGPYEQFFGPGTRLTVL.

V and J are TRBV7-3 and TRBJ2-6; 9 bases fit TRBD1. After removal of 2 bases from V and 2 bases from J, the junction contained 13 bases not matched to a gene. This CDR3 is 20 amino acids long. From germline, CDR1 is SGHTA and CDR2 FQGTGA. CDR3 sequence: CASSLEGTGRRGAGANVLTF. CDR3 nucleotides: TGTGCCAGCAGCTTAGAAGGGACAGGGAGACGGGGAGCTGGGGCCAACGTCCTGACTTTC.

This clone was found once. The sample holds other DNA sequences that translate to the same CDR3. The CDR3 DNA follows: TGCGCCAGCAGCGTACAGGGGGCCAATTCCTACAATGAGCAGTTCTTC. Translated, it gives CASSVQGANSYNEQFF. The chain combines TRBV5-1 with TRBJ2-1, with 9 bases aligning to TRBD1. With V trimmed by 4 bases and J by 1 base, 6 bases remained unmatched. Looked up from germline, CDR1 is SGHRS and CDR2 is YFSETQ. This CDR3 spans 16 amino acids.

V and J are TRBV2 and TRBJ1-5; D gene ambiguous. V was trimmed by 5 bases and J by 0 bases, leaving 8 bases between them. CDR3 length: 14 residues. Germline lookup yields CDR1 SNHLY and CDR2 FYNNEI. DNA for the CDR3: TGTGCCAGCAGTCCAGAGTATAGCAATCAGCCCCAGCATTTT. Residues: CASSPEYSNQPQHF. Combining the CDR3 with reference TRBV2 and TRBJ1-5 gives the whole variable domain EPEVTQTPSHQVTQMGQEVILRCVPISNHLYFYWYRQILGQKVEFLVSFYNNEISEKSEIFDDQFSVERPDGSNFTLKIRSTKLEDSAMYFCASSPEYSNQPQHFGDGTRLSIL.

J is TRBJ1-3 and V is TRBV7-9; D gene ambiguous. The V end lost 5 bases, the J end lost 0 bases, and 14 bases lay between the germline ends. Germline lookup yields CDR1 SEHNR and CDR2 FQNEAQ (reference sequence). The CDR3 is 16 amino acids. The CDR3, as DNA: TGTGCCAGCAGCCTATGGACGGCGAGCTCTGGAAACACCATATATTTT. Residues: CASSLWTASSGNTIYF.

This chain connects TRBV6-6 to TRBJ2-3, with 7 bases identical to TRBD1. V lost 6 bases, J lost 3 bases, and 12 bases stayed unmatched. This CDR3 contains 16 residues. CDR1 MNHNY and CDR2 SVGAGI come from the germline V gene (reference sequence). The CDR3 coding sequence is TGTGCCAGCAGAGACCGGGACAGACTAACGACAGATACGCAGTATTTT. Its translation: CASRDRDRLTTDTQYF.

The chain joins TRBV14 to TRBJ1-2; 7 positions agree with TRBD1. The length of the CDR3 is 15 residues. CDR1 and CDR2 from the germline V gene are SGHDN and FVKESK. With 6 bases clipped from V and 4 bases from J, the junction kept 11 bases outside the gene matches. For the CDR3, the DNA is TGTGCCAGCAGGACAACTTCAGGGACAGCCTATGGCTACACCTTC. It is translated as CASRTTSGTAYGYTF.

The chain joins TRBV7-2 to TRBJ2-2; 8 positions agree with TRBD1. The CDR3 is 14 residues long. Trimming cost V 5 bases and J 7 bases; bases outside gene matches: 6. Per the germline V gene, CDR1 is SGHTA and CDR2 is FQGNSA. The CDR3 DNA is TGTGCCAGCAGCCCCCAGGGGGCGGTCGGGGAGCTGTTTTTT. Its translation: CASSPQGAVGELFF.